The TCR beta chain described here comes from a study of low-dose radiotherapy and immunotherapy resistance in tumors. Background on the study: Cohort 1 was given 0.5 Gy fractions every 2 weeks, 6.5 Gy in total. Every day for four cycles from cycle 1 day 1, patients took 300 mg of oral aspirin.

Time point described: after trial treatment. As for treatment: LDRT plus nivolumab, ipilimumab, low-dose cyclophosphamide and aspirin (RACIN trial). CDR3 length: 16 amino acids. The V and J ends lost 8 bases and 5 bases, in that order; junction bases with no gene match: 12. This clonotype was detected many times. Primers targeting TRAV and TRBV primed first-strand cDNA, covering alpha and beta chains. TCRs underwent 15 to 25 PCR cycles of amplification with a constant-region primer and V-primer adapter. TCRdb re-derived calls from the reads in MiXCR, one entry per CDR3 protein. The sample has nearly 60,000 distinct CDR3 sequences; about 23% are singletons.

The source of this sequence is a male donor with prostate cancer. The J gene is TRBJ1-6, the V gene TRBV12-3 or TRBV12-4; 7 nucleotides match TRBD1. This material consisted of PBMCs, taken after low-dose radiotherapy plus immunotherapy. The CDR3 DNA is TGTGCCAGCTCCCTCCTCCGGACAGGAGATAATTCACCCCTCCACTTT. Translated, it gives CASSLLRTGDNSPLHF.